Listed below are T cell receptor beta chains from one sample, sequenced in a study of T cells in Graves' hyperthyroidism and ophthalmopathy. TCRdb used MiXCR to reprocess the multiplex PCR reads, holding one entry per CDR3 protein. Here the sample spans roughly 600,000 distinct CDR3 sequences, about 14% being singletons. The sequenced sample consisted of blood. Receptors were obtained from a woman aged 45-65 years with Graves' ophthalmopathy. CDR3s include the opening cysteine and the closing phenylalanine or tryptophan. The D gene is left open where the match is weak. Clone size appears in some rows only: once, few, many, or a class for an expanded clone.

V	size	D	length	J	DNA	CDR3
TRBV28	once	-	12	TRBJ1-4	TGTGCCAGCAGTGTGGGACAAGAAAAACTGTTTTTT	CASSVGQEKLFF
TRBV7-3	-	TRBD1	16	TRBJ2-2	TGTGCCAGCAGCTTATTCGAGGGGGCCGACACCGGGGAGCTGTTTTTT	CASSLFEGADTGELFF
TRBV15	few	TRBD2	15	TRBJ2-1	TGTGCCACCAGCGCAAGCGGGAGTCTCTACAATGAGCAGTTCTTC	CATSASGSLYNEQFF
TRBV30	-	-	12	TRBJ1-4	TGTGCCTGGAGAGAACAGAATGAAAAACTGTTTTTT	CAWREQNEKLFF
TRBV5-1	many	TRBD1	14	TRBJ2-7	TGCGCCAGCAGCTTCGGGGACAGAACCTACGAGCAGTACTTC	CASSFGDRTYEQYF
TRBV5-1	many	TRBD2	16	TRBJ2-1	TGCGCCAGCAGCTTAGGGACTAGCGGGAGGATAGATGAGCAGTTCTTC	CASSLGTSGRIDEQFF
TRBV12-3/TRBV12-4	-	-	21	TRBJ1-1	TGTGCCAGCAGTTTAATTGGACAGAGTTTGGGCACTAGGGTTTTATATACTGAAGCTTTCTTT	CASSLIGQSLGTRVLYTEAFF
TRBV7-2	many	-	15	TRBJ2-2	TGTGCCAGCAGCTTACACCAAAAGAGGACCGGGGAGCTGTTTTTT	CASSLHQKRTGELFF
TRBV4-2	few	TRBD2	17	TRBJ2-7	TGTGCCAGCAGCCAAGAGTTCGCGGCTAGCGGGAGGTACGAGCAGTACTTC	CASSQEFAASGRYEQYF
TRBV7-9	-	-	16	TRBJ2-5	TGTGCCAGCAGCTTAGATTTATGGGCGTTGGGGGAGACCCAGTACTTC	CASSLDLWALGETQYF
TRBV7-9	-	-	15	TRBJ1-1	TGTGCCAGCAACCAGGGTTTCCTTATGAACACTGAAGCTTTCTTT	CASNQGFLMNTEAFF
TRBV11-2	many	TRBD2	14	TRBJ2-1	TGTGCCAGCAGTCTAGCGGGAGTAGTGACTGAGCAGTTCTTC	CASSLAGVVTEQFF
TRBV11-3	-	-	13	TRBJ2-2	TGTGCCAGCAGGGCTACAGCTCCCGGGGAGCTGTTTTTT	CASRATAPGELFF
TRBV29-1	-	TRBD1	14	TRBJ1-1	TGCAGCATTGGACAGGGGGCTGAGAACACTGAAGCTTTCTTT	CSIGQGAENTEAFF
TRBV2	many	-	14	TRBJ1-5	TGTGCCAGCAGTGACCCCAGGGCTAATCAGCCCCAGCATTTT	CASSDPRANQPQHF
TRBV9	-	-	15	TRBJ2-1	TGTGCCAGCAGCGTAGATTTAGCCTGGGACAATGAGCAGTTCTTC	CASSVDLAWDNEQFF
TRBV27	once	-	14	TRBJ2-7	TGTGCCAGCAGTTTAAGGGGACAAACCTACGAGCAGTACTTC	CASSLRGQTYEQYF
TRBV25-1	few	-	17	TRBJ1-2	TGTGCCAGCAGGTCGACCGGGCGCAGTGGATCTAACTATGGCTACACCTTC	CASRSTGRSGSNYGYTF
TRBV12-3/TRBV12-4	many	TRBD1	15	TRBJ1-2	TGTGCCAGCAGCCTAGATCGACAGGGATTGGATGGCTACACCTTC	CASSLDRQGLDGYTF
TRBV18	many	TRBD1	13	TRBJ1-2	TGTGCCAGCTCACCCACGACAGGGGAAGGCTACACCTTC	CASSPTTGEGYTF
TRBV7-9	few	-	13	TRBJ2-1	TGTGCCAGCACCCGAGGGCAGGGCAATGAGCAGTTCTTC	CASTRGQGNEQFF
TRBV5-1	many	TRBD2	16	TRBJ2-5	TGCGCCAGCAGCTTGTCGTCTAGCGGGAGTTTGGAGACCCAGTACTTC	CASSLSSSGSLETQYF
TRBV10-3	few	TRBD2	12	TRBJ2-7	TGTGCCAGCGGGAGGTCCTTCTACGAGCAGTACTTC	CASGRSFYEQYF
TRBV29-1	few	-	13	TRBJ1-2	TGCAGCGGCGACCGGGGGGGAACGGGCGGCTACACCTTC	CSGDRGGTGGYTF
TRBV28	many	-	17	TRBJ2-6	TGTGCCAGCAGGACCCCACCCGGGGACCCTGGGGCCAACGTCCTGACTTTC	CASRTPPGDPGANVLTF
TRBV5-1	-	TRBD2	18	TRBJ2-5	TGCGCCAGCAGTTCCGGGACATCGACTAGCGGGAGAGGAGAGACCCAGTACTTC	CASSSGTSTSGRGETQYF
TRBV10-3	many	TRBD2	14	TRBJ2-1	TGTGCCATCAGTAGACTAGCGGGAGCGGATGAGCAGTTCTTC	CAISRLAGADEQFF
TRBV19	-	TRBD1	15	TRBJ2-1	TGTGCCAGTAAACCTGACAGGGGGTCGGGGAATGAGCAGTTCTTC	CASKPDRGSGNEQFF
TRBV4-2	-	TRBD1	16	TRBJ1-2	TGTGCCAGCAGCCAAGATGGTGGCAGGGGGCTCGGAGGCTACACCTTC	CASSQDGGRGLGGYTF
TRBV28	many	TRBD2	17	TRBJ2-1	TGTGCCAGCAGTTCAGGACTAGCGGGAAGAAGGGGGGATGAGCAGTTCTTC	CASSSGLAGRRGDEQFF
TRBV2	many	TRBD1	15	TRBJ1-2	TGTGCCAGCACACCTTCGGGACAGGTCTTATATGGCTACACCTTC	CASTPSGQVLYGYTF
TRBV28	many	-	12	TRBJ2-7	TGTGCCAGCAGTTTTATGGGATACGAGCAGTACTTC	CASSFMGYEQYF
TRBV6-4	-	-	10	TRBJ1-2	TGTGCCAGCAAAAAGTATGGCTACACCTTC	CASKKYGYTF
TRBV7-2	few	-	15	TRBJ2-4	TGTGCCAGCAGCTTAGCGGGAACGTACAAAAACATTCAGTACTTC	CASSLAGTYKNIQYF
TRBV30	-	-	12	TRBJ2-4	TGTGCCTGGAGCGCGGGTTTGGGCATTCAGTACTTC	CAWSAGLGIQYF
TRBV18	many	TRBD1	15	TRBJ2-1	TGTGCCAGCTCACCTCGGGGACAGGCCAATGTTGAGCAGTTCTTC	CASSPRGQANVEQFF
TRBV19	-	-	12	TRBJ1-2	TGTGCCAGTAGTATCTTCGGCCATGGCTACACCTTC	CASSIFGHGYTF
TRBV7-9	many	-	13	TRBJ1-2	TGTGCCAGCAGCTATAACAGGGTTGATGGCTACACCTTC	CASSYNRVDGYTF
TRBV6-6	few	-	15	TRBJ1-1	TGTGCCAGCAGTTACGGGAGAGCCTTACATCAAGAAGCTTTCTTT	CASSYGRALHQEAFF
TRBV9	few	-	21	TRBJ2-2	TGTGCCAGCAGCGCCCGGAGCTTGTTGGTGGGGGTTCAATACGGGCACGGGGAGCTGTTTTTT	CASSARSLLVGVQYGHGELFF
TRBV11-3	-	-	14	TRBJ2-1	TGTGCCAGCAGCTTAGATCAAGGCAGCGCTGAGCAGTTCTTC	CASSLDQGSAEQFF